The source of this TCR beta chain is a study of T cells in localized non-small cell lung cancer. Whole-study findings and limits: T cell clonality was highest in uninvolved adjacent lung, above tumor. Patients showing higher blood T cell density tended to see longer overall survival. Heterogeneity remains possible because sequencing was limited to only one tumor region.

Trimming took 3 bases from V and 7 from J; bases not matched to a gene: 3. CDR1 and CDR2 (germline): SGHNT, YENEEA. The CDR3 has 14 amino acids. Produced via immunoSEQ multiplex PCR; TCRdb's table is partial and in-frame only. The sample consists of 1,800 or so clones, 22% of them appearing once. This clone was counted a few times. Antigen specificity is unknown. Taken at least 2 cm from the tumor margin, the adjacent lung showed no atypia. Sequencing used normal lung tissue next to the tumor, obtained before any cancer treatment. This receptor was identified in a man aged 35 to 70 with stage II lung adenocarcinoma. The V gene is TRBV11-3, the J gene TRBJ2-1; the match to TRBD2 covers 10 bases. CDR3 in amino acids: CASSFASGGNEQFF. Written as DNA, the CDR3 is TGTGCCAGCAGCTTCGCTAGCGGGGGAAATGAGCAGTTCTTC.